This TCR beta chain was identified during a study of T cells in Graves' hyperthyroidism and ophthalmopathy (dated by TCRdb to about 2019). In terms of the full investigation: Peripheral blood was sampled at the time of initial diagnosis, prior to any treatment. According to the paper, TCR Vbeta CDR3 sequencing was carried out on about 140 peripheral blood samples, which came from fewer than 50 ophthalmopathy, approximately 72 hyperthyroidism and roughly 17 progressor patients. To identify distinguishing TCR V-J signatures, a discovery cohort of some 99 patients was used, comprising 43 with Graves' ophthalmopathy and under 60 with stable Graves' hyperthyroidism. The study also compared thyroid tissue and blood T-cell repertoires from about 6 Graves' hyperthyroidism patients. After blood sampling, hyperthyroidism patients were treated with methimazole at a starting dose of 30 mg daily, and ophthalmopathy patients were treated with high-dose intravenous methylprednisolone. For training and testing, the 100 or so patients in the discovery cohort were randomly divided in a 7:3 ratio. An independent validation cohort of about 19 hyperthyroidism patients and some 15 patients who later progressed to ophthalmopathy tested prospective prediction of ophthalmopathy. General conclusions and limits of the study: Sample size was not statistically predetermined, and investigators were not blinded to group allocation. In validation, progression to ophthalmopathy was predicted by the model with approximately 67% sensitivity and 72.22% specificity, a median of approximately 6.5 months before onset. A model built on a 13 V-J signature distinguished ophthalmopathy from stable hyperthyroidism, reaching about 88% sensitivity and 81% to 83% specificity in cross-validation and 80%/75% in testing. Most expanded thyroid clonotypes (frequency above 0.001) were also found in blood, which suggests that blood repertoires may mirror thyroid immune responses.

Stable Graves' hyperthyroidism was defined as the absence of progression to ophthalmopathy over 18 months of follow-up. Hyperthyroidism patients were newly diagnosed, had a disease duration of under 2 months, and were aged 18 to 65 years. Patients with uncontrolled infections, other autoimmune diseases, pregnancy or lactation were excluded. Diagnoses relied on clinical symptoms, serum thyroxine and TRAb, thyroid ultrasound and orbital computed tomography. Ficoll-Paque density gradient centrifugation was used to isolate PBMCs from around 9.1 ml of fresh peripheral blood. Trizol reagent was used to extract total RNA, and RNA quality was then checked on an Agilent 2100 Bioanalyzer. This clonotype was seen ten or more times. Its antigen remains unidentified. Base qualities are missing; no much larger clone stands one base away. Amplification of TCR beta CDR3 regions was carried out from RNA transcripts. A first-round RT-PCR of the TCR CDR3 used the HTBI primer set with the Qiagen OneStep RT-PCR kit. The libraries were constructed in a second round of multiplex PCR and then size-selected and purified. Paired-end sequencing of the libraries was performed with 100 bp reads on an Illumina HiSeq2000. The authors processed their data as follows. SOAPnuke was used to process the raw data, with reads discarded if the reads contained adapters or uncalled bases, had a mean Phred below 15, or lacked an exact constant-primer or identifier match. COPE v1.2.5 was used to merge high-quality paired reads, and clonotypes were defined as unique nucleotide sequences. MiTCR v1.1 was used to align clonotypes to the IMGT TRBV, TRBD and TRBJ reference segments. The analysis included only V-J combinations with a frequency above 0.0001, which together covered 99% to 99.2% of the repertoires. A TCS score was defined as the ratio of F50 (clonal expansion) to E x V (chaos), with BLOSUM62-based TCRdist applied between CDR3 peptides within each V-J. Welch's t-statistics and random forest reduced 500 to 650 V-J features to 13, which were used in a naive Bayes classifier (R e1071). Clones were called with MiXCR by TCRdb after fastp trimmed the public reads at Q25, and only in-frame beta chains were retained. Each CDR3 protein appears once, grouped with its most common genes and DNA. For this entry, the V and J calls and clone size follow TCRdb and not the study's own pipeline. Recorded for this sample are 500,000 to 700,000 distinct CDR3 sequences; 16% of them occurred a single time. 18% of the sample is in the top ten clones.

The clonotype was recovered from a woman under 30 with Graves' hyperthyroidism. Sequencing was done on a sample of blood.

CDR3 reads: CASSRRRTDYGYTF. The sequenced DNA is TGTGCCAGCAGTCGCCGTCGGACAGACTATGGCTACACCTTC. This receptor chain uses TRBV28 and TRBJ1-2; TRBD1 is a possible D gene, resting on 6 matching bases. Trimming removed 5 bases from V and 3 bases from J, leaving 13 bases between the germline ends. From cysteine to phenylalanine, the CDR3 is 14 amino acids long. CDR3 DNA is the only sequence kept; it has 42 bases, read in frame from the first base. Per the germline V gene, MDHEN is the CDR1 and SYDVKM is the CDR2.